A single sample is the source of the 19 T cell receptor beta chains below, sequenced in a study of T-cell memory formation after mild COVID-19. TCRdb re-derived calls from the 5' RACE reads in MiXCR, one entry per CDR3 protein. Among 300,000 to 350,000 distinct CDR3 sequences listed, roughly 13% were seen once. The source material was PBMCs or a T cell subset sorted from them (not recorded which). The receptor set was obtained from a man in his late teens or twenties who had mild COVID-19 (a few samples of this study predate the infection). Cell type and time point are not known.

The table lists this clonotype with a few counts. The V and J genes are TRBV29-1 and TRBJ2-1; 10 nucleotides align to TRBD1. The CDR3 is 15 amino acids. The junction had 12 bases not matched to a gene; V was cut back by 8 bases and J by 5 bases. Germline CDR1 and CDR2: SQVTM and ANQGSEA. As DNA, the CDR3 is TGCAGCCCCGTCAGACAGGGGGCTGGTGACAATGAGCAGTTCTTC. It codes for CSPVRQGAGDNEQFF.

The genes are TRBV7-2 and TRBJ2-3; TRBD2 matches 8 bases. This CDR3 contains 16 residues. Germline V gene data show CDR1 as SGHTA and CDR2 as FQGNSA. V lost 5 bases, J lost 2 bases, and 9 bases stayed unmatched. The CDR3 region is CASSLMRGANTDTQYF. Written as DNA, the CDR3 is TGTGCCAGCAGCCTCATGCGGGGGGCGAACACAGATACGCAGTATTTT.

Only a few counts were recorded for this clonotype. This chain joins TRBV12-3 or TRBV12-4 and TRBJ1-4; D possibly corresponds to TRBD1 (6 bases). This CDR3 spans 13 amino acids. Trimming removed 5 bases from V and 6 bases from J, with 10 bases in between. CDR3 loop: CASSPGADEKLFF. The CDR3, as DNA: TGTGCCAGCAGTCCAGGGGCGGATGAAAAACTGTTTTTT.

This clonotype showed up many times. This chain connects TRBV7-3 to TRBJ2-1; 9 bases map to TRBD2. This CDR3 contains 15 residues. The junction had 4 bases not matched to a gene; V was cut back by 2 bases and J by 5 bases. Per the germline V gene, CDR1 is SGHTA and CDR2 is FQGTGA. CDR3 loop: CASSLVASGNNEQFF. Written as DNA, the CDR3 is TGTGCCAGCAGCTTAGTCGCTAGCGGGAACAATGAGCAGTTCTTC.

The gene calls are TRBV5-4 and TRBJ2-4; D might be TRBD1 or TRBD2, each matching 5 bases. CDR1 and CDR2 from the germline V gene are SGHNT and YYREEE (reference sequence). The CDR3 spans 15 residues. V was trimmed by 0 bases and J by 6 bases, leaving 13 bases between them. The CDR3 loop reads CASSLGGDEGNIQYF. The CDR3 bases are TGTGCCAGCAGCTTGGGTGGGGACGAGGGAAACATTCAGTACTTC.

CDR3 DNA sequence: TGCGCCAGCAGCCAAGCCGGACAGAGGGACATTCAGTACTTC. Residues: CASSQAGQRDIQYF. The chain employs TRBV4-3 and TRBJ2-4; D is perhaps TRBD1 (6 bases). Per germline, CDR1 LGHNA and CDR2 YSLEER. The CDR3 has 14 residues. The V end lost 1 base, the J end lost 8 bases, and 12 bases lay between the germline ends.

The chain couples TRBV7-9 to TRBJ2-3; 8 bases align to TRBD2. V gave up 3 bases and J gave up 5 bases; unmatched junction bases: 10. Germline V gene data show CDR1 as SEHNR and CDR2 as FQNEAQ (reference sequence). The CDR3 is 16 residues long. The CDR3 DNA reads TGTGCCAGCAGCTTCCAATTAGCTAGCGGGCAAGATACGCAGTATTTT. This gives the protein CASSFQLASGQDTQYF.

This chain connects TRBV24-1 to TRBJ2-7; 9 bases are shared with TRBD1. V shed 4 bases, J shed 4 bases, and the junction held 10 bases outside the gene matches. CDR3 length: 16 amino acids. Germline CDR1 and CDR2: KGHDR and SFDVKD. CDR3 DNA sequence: TGTGCCACCAGTGACACCACAGGGGGCCGGAATTACGAGCAGTACGTC. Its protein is CATSDTTGGRNYEQYV.

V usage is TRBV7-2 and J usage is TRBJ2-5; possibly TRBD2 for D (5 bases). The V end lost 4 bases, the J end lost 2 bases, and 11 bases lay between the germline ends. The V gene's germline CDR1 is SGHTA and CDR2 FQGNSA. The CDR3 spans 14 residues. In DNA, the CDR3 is TGTGCCAGCAGCTACGGGGTCCTTCAAGAGACCCAGTACTTC. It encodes CASSYGVLQETQYF.

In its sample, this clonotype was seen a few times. The CDR3 spells CASSPRGEISSYNEQFF. For the CDR3, the DNA is TGCGCCAGCAGCCCCAGGGGTGAAATCAGCTCCTACAATGAGCAGTTCTTC. This chain connects TRBV5-1 to TRBJ2-1; the D gene is possibly TRBD1 (6 bases). V dropped 4 bases and J dropped 0 bases, with 17 bases sitting between them. Germline values: CDR1 SGHRS, CDR2 YFSETQ. CDR3 length equals 17 residues.

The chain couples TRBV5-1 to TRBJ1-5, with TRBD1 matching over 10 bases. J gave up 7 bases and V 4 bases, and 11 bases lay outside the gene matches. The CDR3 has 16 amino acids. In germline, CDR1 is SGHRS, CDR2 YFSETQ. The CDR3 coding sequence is TGCGCCAGCAGCGAGAACCCCGGGACAGGGGTGCAGCCCCAGCATTTT. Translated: CASSENPGTGVQPQHF.

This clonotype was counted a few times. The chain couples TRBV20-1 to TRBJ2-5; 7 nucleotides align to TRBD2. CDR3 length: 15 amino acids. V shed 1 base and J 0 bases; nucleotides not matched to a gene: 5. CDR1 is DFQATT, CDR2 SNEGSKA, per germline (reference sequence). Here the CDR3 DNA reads TGCAGTGCTAGAGCTAATAGCGGGTACCAAGAGACCCAGTACTTC. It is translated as CSARANSGYQETQYF.

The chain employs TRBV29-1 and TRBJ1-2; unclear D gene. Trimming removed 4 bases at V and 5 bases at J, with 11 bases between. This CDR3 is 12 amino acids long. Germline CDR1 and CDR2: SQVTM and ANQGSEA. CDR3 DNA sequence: TGCAGCGTTGTCGGGGTAGAATATGGCTACACCTTC. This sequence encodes CSVVGVEYGYTF. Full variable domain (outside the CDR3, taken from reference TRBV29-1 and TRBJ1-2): SAVISQKPSRDICQRGTSLTIQCQVDSQVTMMFWYRQQPGQSLTLIATANQGSEATYESGFVIDKFPISRPNLTFSTLTVSNMSPEDSSIYLCSVVGVEYGYTFGSGTRLTVV.

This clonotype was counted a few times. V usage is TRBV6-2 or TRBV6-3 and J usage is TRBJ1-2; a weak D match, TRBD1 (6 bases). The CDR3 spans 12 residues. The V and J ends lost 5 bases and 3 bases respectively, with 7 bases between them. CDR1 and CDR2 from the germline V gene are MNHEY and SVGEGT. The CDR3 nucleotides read TGTGCCAGCAGTCGACAGGACTATGGCTACACCTTC. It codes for CASSRQDYGYTF.

The CDR3 DNA reads as TGCAGTGCTAGCCGGGGGTCCTACGAGCAGTACGTC. Translating it yields CSASRGSYEQYV. V is TRBV20-1 and J is TRBJ2-7, with a weak D call TRBD2 (6 bases). Germline CDR1 reads DFQATT; CDR2 reads SNEGSKA (reference sequence). Trimming shortened V by 3 bases and J by 1 base, and 7 bases separated the two germline ends. The CDR3 totals 12 residues.

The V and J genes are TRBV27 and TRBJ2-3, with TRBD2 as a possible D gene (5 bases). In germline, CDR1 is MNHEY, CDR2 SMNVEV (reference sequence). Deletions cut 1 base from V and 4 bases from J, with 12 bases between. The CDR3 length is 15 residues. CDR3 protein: CASSLLLDSADTQYF. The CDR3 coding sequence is TGTGCCAGCAGTTTATTACTAGACTCTGCAGATACGCAGTATTTT.

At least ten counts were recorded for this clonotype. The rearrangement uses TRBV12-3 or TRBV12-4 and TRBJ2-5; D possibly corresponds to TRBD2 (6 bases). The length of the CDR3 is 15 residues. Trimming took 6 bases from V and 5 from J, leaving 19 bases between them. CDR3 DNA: TGTGCCAGCAGACCGGCGGGAAGGGGAGCGGAGACCCAGTACTTC. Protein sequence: CASRPAGRGAETQYF.

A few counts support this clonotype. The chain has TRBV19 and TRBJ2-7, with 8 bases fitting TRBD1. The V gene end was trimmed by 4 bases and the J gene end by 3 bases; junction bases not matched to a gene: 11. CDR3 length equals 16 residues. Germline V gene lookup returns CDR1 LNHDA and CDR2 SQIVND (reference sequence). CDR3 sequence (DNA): TGTGCCAGTAGTAGCCGAGGACAGGGTTTTCTCTACGAGCAGTACTTC. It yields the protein CASSSRGQGFLYEQYF.

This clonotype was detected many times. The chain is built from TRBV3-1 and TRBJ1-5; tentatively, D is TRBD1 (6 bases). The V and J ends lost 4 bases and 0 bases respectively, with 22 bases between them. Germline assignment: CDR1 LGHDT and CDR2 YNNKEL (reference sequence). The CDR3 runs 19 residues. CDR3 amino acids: CASSRSRGRETNSNQPQHF. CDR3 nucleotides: TGTGCCAGCAGCCGATCCCGGGGGCGAGAGACTAATAGCAATCAGCCCCAGCATTTT.